These 8 T cell receptor beta chains were all obtained from the same sample, sequenced in a study of response to subunit inactivated influenza vaccine (dated 2018 in TCRdb). Preparation of the library involved RT-PCR. Instrument on record: Illumina HiSeq 2500. TCRdb reran the public reads through fastp at Q25 and MiXCR, keeping productive beta chains. Identical CDR3 proteins give one entry, which carries the most common genes and DNA. Recorded for this sample are almost 250,000 distinct CDR3 sequences; 9.5% to 15% of them occurred a single time. Less than 8.5% of the sample goes to the ten largest clones. Sequences were derived from non-naive T cells sorted from PBMCs, sampled 14 days before vaccination. Reading the label with the study, this specimen's cell subset or site is: memory T cell fraction. All receptors come from a man over 45 who received an inactivated influenza vaccine. Donor details come from another sample of the same person, matched by shared clones.

This clonotype showed up just a few times. The rearrangement joins TRBV7-6 to TRBJ2-3, with D possibly TRBD1 on 5 matching bases. V was shortened by 5 bases and J by 6 bases, with 15 bases between the two germline ends. Germline V CDR1 and CDR2: SGHVS, FNYEAQ. This CDR3 is 14 amino acids long. The CDR3: CASSQQEVGDTQYF. The CDR3 DNA sequence: TGTGCCAGCAGCCAACAGGAAGTAGGGGATACGCAGTATTTT.

A few counts support this clonotype. The rearrangement uses TRBV30 and TRBJ1-1; D is perhaps TRBD1 (6 bases). The germline V and J ends were trimmed by 5 bases and 7 bases, with 14 bases remaining between them. This CDR3 has 12 residues. Germline assignment: CDR1 GTSNPN and CDR2 SVGIG (reference sequence). Here the CDR3 DNA reads TGTGCCTGGTACCGGGACATATATGAAGCTTTCTTT. This gives the protein CAWYRDIYEAFF.

This clonotype has only a few counts. This rearrangement joins TRBV20-1 to TRBJ2-7; D remains ambiguous. The CDR3 is 10 residues long. Germline V gives CDR1 DFQATT, CDR2 SNEGSKA (reference sequence). Trimming removed 3 bases at V and 7 bases at J, with 7 bases between. CDR3 bases: TGCAGTGCTAGGTCTGAAGAGCAGTACTTC. It codes for CSARSEEQYF.

The sample holds a few counts of this clonotype. The J gene is TRBJ1-2, the V gene TRBV28; possible D gene TRBD1, 5 bases. V was shortened by 6 bases and J by 0 bases, with 8 bases between the two germline ends. The CDR3 contains 13 residues. Germline V gene lookup returns CDR1 MDHEN and CDR2 SYDVKM. This CDR3 reads CASRGTTNYGYTF. Written as DNA, the CDR3 is TGTGCCAGCAGGGGGACCACTAACTATGGCTACACCTTC.

The V call is TRBV7-9, the J call TRBJ1-3, with 7 bases that match TRBD1. CDR1 SEHNR and CDR2 FQNEAQ come from the germline V gene (reference sequence). V lost 3 bases, J lost 0 bases, and 5 bases stayed unmatched. This CDR3 contains 16 residues. CDR3 coding DNA: TGTGCCAGCAGCTTTCCGACAGGGACCTCTGGAAACACCATATATTTT. This gives the protein CASSFPTGTSGNTIYF.

Details on this clonotype: A read error may produce the germline difference seen at one junction end. V usage is TRBV11-2 and J usage is TRBJ2-7; 11 positions match TRBD2. The CDR3 is 15 amino acids. Germline V gene data show CDR1 as SGHAT and CDR2 as FQNNGV. CDR3 amino acids: CTSSLLAGANYEQYF. In DNA, the CDR3 is TGTACCAGCAGCTTACTAGCGGGGGCGAACTACGAGCAGTACTTC. Supplemented by reference TRBV11-2 and TRBJ2-7, the full variable domain reads EAGVAQSPRYKIIEKRQSVAFWCNPISGHATLYWYQQILGQGPKLLIQFQNNGVVDDSQLPKDRFSAERLKGVDSTLKIQPAKLEDSAVYLCTSSLLAGANYEQYFGPGTRLTVT.

This chain links TRBV28 with TRBJ2-3; weak D call: TRBD1 (6 bases). CDR3 length: 16 amino acids. V lost 6 bases and J lost 1, with 17 bases in between. Germline V gene sequence: CDR1 MDHEN, CDR2 SYDVKM. The CDR3 loop reads CASSRRDNHRTDTQYF. CDR3 in DNA: TGTGCCAGCAGCCGAAGGGACAACCACCGCACAGATACGCAGTATTTT.

The V call is TRBV28, the J call TRBJ2-5, with TRBD2 matching 7 bases. With 7 bases clipped from V and 4 bases from J, the junction kept 6 bases outside the gene matches. From germline, CDR1 is MDHEN and CDR2 SYDVKM. This CDR3 has 13 amino acids. CDR3 residues: CASNAAGPETQYF. The CDR3, as DNA: TGTGCCAGCAATGCAGCGGGGCCAGAGACCCAGTACTTC.